The present T cell receptor beta chain was sequenced within a study of technical replicates of blood from a few donors. The CDR3 has 16 residues. Germline V CDR1 and CDR2: MNHEY, SVGAGI. V was trimmed by 0 bases and J by 4 bases, leaving 13 bases between them. The assay was immunoSEQ multiplex PCR, and TCRdb's table has in-frame clones only and misses some. The data hold more than 60,000 clones, with more than 85% observed a single time. This receptor was obtained from a human donor in good health. The chain couples TRBV6-5 to TRBJ1-3, with D tentatively TRBD1 (5 bases). Sequencing was carried out using T cells isolated from PBMCs. CDR3 sequence: CASSYSGGRSGNTIYF. DNA for the CDR3: TGTGCCAGCAGTTACTCGGGGGGGAGATCGGGAAACACCATATATTTT.